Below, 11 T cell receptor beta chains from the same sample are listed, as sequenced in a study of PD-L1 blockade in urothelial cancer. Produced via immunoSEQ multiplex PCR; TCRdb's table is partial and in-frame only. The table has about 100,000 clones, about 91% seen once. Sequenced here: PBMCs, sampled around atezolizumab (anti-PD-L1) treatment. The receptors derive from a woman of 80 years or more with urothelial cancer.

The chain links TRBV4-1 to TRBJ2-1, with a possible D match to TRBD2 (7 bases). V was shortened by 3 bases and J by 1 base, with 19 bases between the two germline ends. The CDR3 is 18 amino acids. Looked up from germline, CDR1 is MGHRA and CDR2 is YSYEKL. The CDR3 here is CASSHHGLGGGSYNEQFF. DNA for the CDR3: TGCGCCAGCAGCCATCATGGATTGGGAGGGGGTTCCTACAATGAGCAGTTCTTC.

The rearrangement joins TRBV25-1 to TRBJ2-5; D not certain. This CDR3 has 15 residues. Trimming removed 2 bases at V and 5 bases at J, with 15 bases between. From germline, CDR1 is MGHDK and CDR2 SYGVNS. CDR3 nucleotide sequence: TGTGCCAGCAGTGAAAGCTTCCCATCGGAGGAGACCCAGTACTTC. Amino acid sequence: CASSESFPSEETQYF.

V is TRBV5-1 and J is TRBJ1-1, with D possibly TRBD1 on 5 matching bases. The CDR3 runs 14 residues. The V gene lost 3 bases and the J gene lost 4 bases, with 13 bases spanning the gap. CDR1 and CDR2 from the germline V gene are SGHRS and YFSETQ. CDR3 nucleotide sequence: TGCGCCAGCAGCTCGTCTGCGGGGGGCACTGAAGCTTTCTTT. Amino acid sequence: CASSSSAGGTEAFF.

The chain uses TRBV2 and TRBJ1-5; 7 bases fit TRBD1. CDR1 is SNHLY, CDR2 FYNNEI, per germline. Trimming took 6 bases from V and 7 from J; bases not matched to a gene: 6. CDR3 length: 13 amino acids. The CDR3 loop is CASRSTGEQPQHF. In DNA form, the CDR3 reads TGTGCCAGCAGGTCCACAGGGGAACAGCCCCAGCATTTT.

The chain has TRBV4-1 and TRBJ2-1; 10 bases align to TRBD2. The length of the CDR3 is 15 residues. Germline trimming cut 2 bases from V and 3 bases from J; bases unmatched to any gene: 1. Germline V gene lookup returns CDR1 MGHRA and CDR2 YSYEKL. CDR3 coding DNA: TGCGCCAGCAGCCAAACTAGCGGGAACTACAATGAGCAGTTCTTC. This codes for CASSQTSGNYNEQFF.

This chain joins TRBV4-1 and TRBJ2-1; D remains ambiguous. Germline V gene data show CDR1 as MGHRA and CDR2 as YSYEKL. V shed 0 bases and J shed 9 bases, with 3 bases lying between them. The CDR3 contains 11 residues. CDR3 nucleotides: TGCGCCAGCAGCCAAGACAGTGAGCAGTTCTTC. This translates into CASSQDSEQFF.

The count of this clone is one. CDR3 nucleotide sequence: TGTGCCAGCAGCCAAGATATCGGGCTAGCGGCCTACAATGAGCAGTTCTTC. Residues: CASSQDIGLAAYNEQFF. The V call is TRBV14, the J call TRBJ2-1; TRBD2 matches 7 bases. V lost 0 bases, J lost 2 bases, and 7 bases stayed unmatched. The germline V gene encodes CDR1 SGHDN and CDR2 FVKESK. The CDR3 loop spans 17 amino acids.

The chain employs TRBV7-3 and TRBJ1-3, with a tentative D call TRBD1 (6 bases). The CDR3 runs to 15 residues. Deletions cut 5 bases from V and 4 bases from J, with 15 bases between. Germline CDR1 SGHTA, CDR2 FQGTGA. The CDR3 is CASSRGGGSGNTIYF. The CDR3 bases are TGTGCCAGCAGCCGAGGGGGGGGGTCGGGAAACACCATATATTTT.

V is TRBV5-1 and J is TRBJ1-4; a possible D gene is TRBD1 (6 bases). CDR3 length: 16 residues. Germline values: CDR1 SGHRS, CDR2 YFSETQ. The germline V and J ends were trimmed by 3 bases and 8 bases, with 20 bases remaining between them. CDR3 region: CASSSRAAGVGEKLFF. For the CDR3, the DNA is TGCGCCAGCAGCTCCCGAGCGGCAGGGGTTGGCGAAAAACTGTTTTTT.

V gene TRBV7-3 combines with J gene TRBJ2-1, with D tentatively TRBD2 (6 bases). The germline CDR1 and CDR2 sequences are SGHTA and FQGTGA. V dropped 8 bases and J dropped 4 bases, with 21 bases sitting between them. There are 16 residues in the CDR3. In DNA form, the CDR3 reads TGTGCCAGCTCCTTAAGCGGGTCCGTTCAATACAATGAGCAGTTCTTC. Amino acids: CASSLSGSVQYNEQFF.

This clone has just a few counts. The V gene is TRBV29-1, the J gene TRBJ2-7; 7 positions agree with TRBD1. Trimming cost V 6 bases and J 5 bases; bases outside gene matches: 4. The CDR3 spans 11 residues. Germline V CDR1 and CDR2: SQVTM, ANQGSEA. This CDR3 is CSVLDRDEQYF. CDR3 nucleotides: TGCAGCGTGCTTGACAGGGACGAGCAGTACTTC.